The next 32 T cell receptor beta chains were all read from a single sample in a study of CD8 T cells in ankylosing spondylitis. Each CDR3 protein gets one entry after TCRdb re-called the 5' RACE reads with MiXCR. The data show under 150,000 distinct CDR3 sequences, approximately 14% seen once. Sequencing was performed on blood, either unsorted or a sorted T cell fraction (not recorded which). All receptors come from a female donor with ankylosing spondylitis or in good health (not recorded which).

This clonotype was detected a few times. A much larger clonotype is one base distant, so this may be a read error. This rearrangement joins TRBV5-1 to TRBJ2-2, with no clear D. Germline loops: CDR1 SGHRS, CDR2 YFSETQ. V was clipped by 3 bases and J by 1 base, with 4 bases between them. This CDR3 is 13 amino acids long. CDR3 nucleotides: TGCGCCAGCAGCTGGGGGAACACCGGGGAGCTGTTTTTT. This translates into CASSWGNTGELFF.

V usage is TRBV7-9 and J usage is TRBJ2-7, with D uncertain. The germline V gene encodes CDR1 SEHNR and CDR2 FQNEAQ (reference sequence). V shed 5 bases and J shed 11 bases, with 16 bases lying between them. The CDR3 totals 12 residues. This chain's CDR3 is CASSPVPDLEYF. CDR3 in DNA: TGTGCCAGCAGCCCGGTCCCGGACCTTGAGTACTTC.

The chain couples TRBV15 to TRBJ2-2; D not resolved. The V end was cut by 0 bases, the J end by 6 bases, with 5 bases between. Germline values: CDR1 LNHNV, CDR2 YYDKDF (reference sequence). There are 13 residues in the CDR3. In DNA, the CDR3 is TGTGCCACCAGCAGAGATCTGGCCGGGGAGCTGTTTTTT. It translates to CATSRDLAGELFF.

This clonotype showed up many times. This rearrangement joins TRBV5-1 to TRBJ2-2; D call uncertain. V lost 0 bases to trimming and J lost 3 bases, with 12 bases between them. Germline V lookup: CDR1 SGHRS, CDR2 YFSETQ. CDR3 size: 16 residues. The CDR3 nucleotides are TGCGCCAGCAGCTTGGCCGGTGGCGCAGACACCGGGGAGCTGTTTTTT. Its protein product is CASSLAGGADTGELFF.

This clonotype has just one count. This chain connects TRBV7-2 to TRBJ1-5, with 10 bases matching TRBD1. CDR1 is SGHTA, CDR2 FQGNSA, per germline. The CDR3 totals 16 residues. Losses at the gene ends were 5 bases for V and 3 bases for J; bases not matched to a gene: 7. The CDR3 sequence is CASSRPGQGYNQPQHF. The DNA of the CDR3 is TGTGCCAGCAGCCGCCCGGGACAGGGGTACAATCAGCCCCAGCATTTT.

The V call is TRBV18, the J call TRBJ2-6; D possibly corresponds to TRBD2 (5 bases). Germline CDR1 KGHSH, CDR2 LQKENI. The length of the CDR3 is 18 residues. V shed 3 bases and J shed 0 bases, with 15 bases lying between them. Here the CDR3 reads CASSPAGLPISGANVLTF. The CDR3 DNA sequence: TGTGCCAGCTCACCTGCCGGACTTCCCATCTCTGGGGCCAACGTCCTGACTTTC.

The chain employs TRBV7-3 and TRBJ1-2, with a possible D match to TRBD1 (6 bases). This CDR3 has 15 residues. V was trimmed by 0 bases and J by 7 bases, leaving 15 bases between them. Germline V gives CDR1 SGHTA, CDR2 FQGTGA. CDR3 sequence reads: CASSLTGQPGRGYTF. The CDR3 bases are TGTGCCAGCAGCTTAACCGGACAGCCAGGACGTGGCTACACCTTC.

This clonotype was detected ten times or more. J is TRBJ2-5 and V is TRBV20-1; TRBD1 matches at 11 bases. The CDR3 length is 14 residues. The V gene end was trimmed by 3 bases and the J gene end by 6 bases; junction bases not matched to a gene: 6. Per the germline V gene, CDR1 is DFQATT and CDR2 is SNEGSKA (reference sequence). The CDR3 loop reads CSARGTGGTKTQYF. The CDR3 DNA reads as TGCAGTGCTAGGGGGACAGGGGGTACAAAGACCCAGTACTTC.

This clonotype was seen only a few times. V usage is TRBV5-1 and J usage is TRBJ2-2; perhaps TRBD1 as D (5 bases). The V and J ends lost 4 bases and 3 bases respectively, with 19 bases between them. CDR3 size: 17 residues. Germline CDR1 reads SGHRS; CDR2 reads YFSETQ. Here the CDR3 DNA reads TGCGCCAGCAGCGCCGGTGCCACAGGTCGTGACACCGGGGAGCTGTTTTTT. Protein: CASSAGATGRDTGELFF.

Notes on this clonotype: A much larger clone sits a single nucleotide away, making a read error possible. V is TRBV5-1 and J is TRBJ2-2; no clear D gene. Per the germline V gene, CDR1 is SGHRS and CDR2 is YFSETQ. The CDR3 length is 15 residues. CDR3 sequence reads: CASTLDGRPTGELFF. In DNA form, the CDR3 reads TGCGCCAGCACCTTGGATGGGCGCCCCACCGGGGAGCTGTTTTTT.

V gene TRBV7-2 combines with J gene TRBJ2-3; a possible D gene is TRBD1 (7 bases). This CDR3 has 16 residues. The V and J ends lost 0 bases and 4 bases respectively, with 14 bases between them. Germline assignment: CDR1 SGHTA and CDR2 FQGNSA. DNA of the CDR3: TGTGCCAGCAGCTTAGCTCCCGACAGGGAGGCAGATACGCAGTATTTT. Its translation: CASSLAPDREADTQYF.

This clonotype was recorded at least ten times. The chain couples TRBV3-1 to TRBJ2-5; 7 bases are shared with TRBD1. Germline loops: CDR1 LGHDT, CDR2 YNNKEL (reference sequence). The V and J ends lost 5 bases and 1 base, in that order; junction bases with no gene match: 7. The CDR3 loop spans 15 amino acids. CDR3 loop: CASSGPGTVQETQYF. The CDR3 coding sequence is TGTGCCAGCAGCGGACCCGGGACAGTCCAAGAGACCCAGTACTTC.

The rearrangement uses TRBV5-1 and TRBJ2-5; D uncertain. Germline V gene sequence: CDR1 SGHRS, CDR2 YFSETQ. V was trimmed by 0 bases and J by 2 bases, leaving 14 bases between them. The CDR3 sequence is 16 residues long. The CDR3 protein is CASSLGAVSWQETQYF. CDR3 nucleotides: TGCGCCAGCAGCTTGGGGGCAGTCTCTTGGCAAGAGACCCAGTACTTC.

The CDR3 nucleotides are TGCAGTGCTAGAGATTCGCGACTAGTTGCCGTCAATGAGCAGTTCTTC. Protein: CSARDSRLVAVNEQFF. The rearrangement links TRBV20-1 to TRBJ2-1, with a tentative D call TRBD2 (6 bases). The V and J ends lost 0 bases and 6 bases respectively, with 18 bases between them. The germline CDR1 and CDR2 sequences are DFQATT and SNEGSKA (reference sequence). The CDR3 spans 16 residues.

This clonotype was seen ten or more times. This chain links TRBV7-2 with TRBJ2-7; tentatively, D is TRBD2 (5 bases). Between the trimmed V and J ends, which lost 5 bases and 4 bases, there was a span of 12 bases. CDR3 length: 13 residues. Germline CDR1 is SGHTA and CDR2 is FQGNSA. CDR3 DNA: TGTGCCAGCAGCCGCCGGCTAGCTTACGAGCAGTACTTC. Translation gives CASSRRLAYEQYF.

V and J are TRBV7-9 and TRBJ2-3; D not certain. CDR3 length equals 13 residues. Germline V CDR1 and CDR2: SEHNR, FQNEAQ (reference sequence). V lost 2 bases, J lost 6 bases, and 9 bases lay in between. The chain's CDR3 is CASSLMIGDTQYF. CDR3 nucleotide sequence: TGTGCCAGCAGCTTAATGATTGGGGATACGCAGTATTTT.

The chain couples TRBV12-3 or TRBV12-4 to TRBJ2-5; TRBD2 matches at 8 bases. The CDR3 is made up of 15 amino acids. V lost 1 base to trimming and J lost 5 bases; unmatched junction nucleotides: 6. As DNA, the CDR3 is TGTGCCAGCAGTTTAGGCGGGAGGCTGAGGGAGACCCAGTACTTC. Its translation: CASSLGGRLRETQYF.

The table lists this clonotype with a count of one. This chain links TRBV5-6 with TRBJ1-6, with a weak D call TRBD1 (5 bases). V was shortened by 2 bases and J by 0 bases, with 15 bases between the two germline ends. Germline assignment: CDR1 SGHDT and CDR2 YYEEEE. This CDR3 has 18 amino acids. CDR3 region: CASSLLGPPSSYNSPLHF. CDR3 DNA sequence: TGTGCCAGCAGCTTACTGGGACCCCCGAGCTCCTATAATTCACCCCTCCACTTT.

This clonotype appeared many times. This rearrangement joins TRBV12-3 or TRBV12-4 to TRBJ2-3; 11 positions agree with TRBD2. The CDR3 has 14 residues. Trimming removed 8 bases from V and 3 bases from J; junction bases left unmatched: 4. CDR3 residues: CASRTSGSTDTQYF. The DNA for the CDR3 is TGTGCCAGCCGAACTAGCGGGAGTACAGATACGCAGTATTTT.

In this sample, this clonotype turned up many times. The V call is TRBV7-9, the J call TRBJ2-7; no definite D call. CDR3 length equals 12 residues. CDR1 is SEHNR and CDR2 is FQNEAQ in the germline V gene (reference sequence). The V end was cut by 4 bases, the J end by 3 bases, with 7 bases between. CDR3 sequence (DNA): TGTGCCAGCAGCTCTGTTGACTACGAGCAGTACTTC. This sequence encodes CASSSVDYEQYF.

The chain is built from TRBV12-3 or TRBV12-4 and TRBJ1-5, with D perhaps TRBD1 (6 bases). V was shortened by 5 bases and J by 7 bases, with 21 bases between the two germline ends. The CDR3 extends over 16 amino acids. The CDR3 spells CASSRNPTGYAQPQHF. As DNA, the CDR3 is TGTGCCAGCAGTAGAAACCCTACAGGGTATGCCCAGCCCCAGCATTTT.

This sequence joins TRBV7-8 and TRBJ1-1; D not resolved. The CDR3 is 14 amino acids. V lost 7 bases to trimming and J lost 1 base, with 13 bases between them. The germline V gene has CDR1 SGHVS and CDR2 FQNEAQ. CDR3 protein: CASTLGLRNTEAFF. DNA for the CDR3: TGTGCCAGCACCCTTGGACTGCGGAACACTGAAGCTTTCTTT.

This clonotype was picked up many times. DNA of the CDR3: TGTGCCAGCAGTTTGAACGGGGAATCCACAGATACGCAGTATTTT. Protein: CASSLNGESTDTQYF. The chain has TRBV12-3 or TRBV12-4 and TRBJ2-3; possible D gene TRBD2, 5 bases. Trimming cost V 3 bases and J 2 bases, with 12 bases left between them. This CDR3 is built from 15 residues.

This clonotype showed up just a few times. The chain couples TRBV7-9 to TRBJ2-3; 9 bases are a match to TRBD2. This CDR3 comprises 19 residues. Germline-derived CDR1 and CDR2 are SEHNR and FQNEAQ (reference sequence). J gave up 4 bases and V 5 bases, and 19 bases lay outside the gene matches. CDR3 DNA: TGTGCCAGCAGCCACTCCAACGAGGAGGGACTAGCAAGACCAGATACGCAGTATTTT. It codes for CASSHSNEEGLARPDTQYF.

Concerning this clonotype: A much larger clone is a single base away; this may be a read error. The chain is built from TRBV5-1 and TRBJ1-1; tentatively, D is TRBD1 (6 bases). V lost 2 bases to trimming and J lost 5 bases, with 16 bases between them. Germline loops: CDR1 SGHRS, CDR2 YFSETQ. The CDR3 totals 15 residues. CDR3 in amino acids: CASSLQGTGKTEAFF. The CDR3 DNA reads as TGCGCCAGCAGCTTACAGGGTACGGGGAAGACTGAAGCTTTCTTT.

A few counts support this clonotype. J is TRBJ2-7 and V is TRBV7-3, with D perhaps matching TRBD1 or TRBD2 (5 bases each). The length of the CDR3 is 14 residues. The ends were cut back, 2 bases at V and 3 bases at J, with 11 bases in the middle. Germline V CDR1 and CDR2: SGHTA, FQGTGA. The DNA of the CDR3 is TGTGCCAGCAGCTTAGGGGACGGCGTCTACGAGCAGTACTTC. Translating gives CASSLGDGVYEQYF.

J is TRBJ1-4 and V is TRBV20-1; D not certain. Deletions cut 3 bases from V and 6 bases from J, with 14 bases between. Per the germline V gene, CDR1 is DFQATT and CDR2 is SNEGSKA (reference sequence). The CDR3 loop spans 14 amino acids. The CDR3 sequence is CSASGPSTDEKLFF. The CDR3 bases are TGCAGTGCTAGTGGCCCTAGTACCGATGAAAAACTGTTTTTT.

The chain carries TRBV6-6 and TRBJ2-3; the D gene is possibly TRBD1 (6 bases). Germline loops: CDR1 MNHNY, CDR2 SVGAGI (reference sequence). Deletions cut 6 bases from V and 4 bases from J, with 8 bases between. This CDR3 region has 12 residues. DNA of the CDR3: TGTGCCAGCAGGCCAGGGGCAGATACGCAGTATTTT. This translates into CASRPGADTQYF.

At least ten counts were recorded for this clonotype. The chain employs TRBV15 and TRBJ1-6; D remains unclear. The V gene's germline CDR1 is LNHNV and CDR2 YYDKDF (reference sequence). Trimming left V 5 bases short and J 7 bases short, with 15 bases between. CDR3 length: 15 residues. The CDR3 loop is CATSEHRGMNSPLHF. In nucleotides, the CDR3 is TGTGCCACCAGCGAACACAGAGGAATGAATTCACCCCTCCACTTT.

Many counts were recorded for this clonotype. The chain links TRBV2 to TRBJ2-2, with TRBD1 as a possible D gene (6 bases). Trimming took off 4 bases at V and 4 bases at J, with 13 bases between the two ends. CDR1 is SNHLY, CDR2 FYNNEI, per germline. The CDR3 runs 15 residues. This CDR3 is CASSAGVTATGELFF. The CDR3 coding sequence is TGTGCCAGCAGTGCAGGGGTTACGGCCACCGGGGAGCTGTTTTTT.

This rearrangement joins TRBV11-1 to TRBJ1-5; D unresolved. The CDR3 sequence is 13 residues long. The germline gives CDR1 SGHAT, CDR2 FQDESV (reference sequence). V was shortened by 5 bases and J by 5 bases, with 10 bases between the two germline ends. The CDR3 is CASSQGRHQPQHF. DNA of the CDR3: TGTGCCAGCAGCCAAGGACGGCATCAGCCCCAGCATTTT.

This clonotype was recorded at least ten times. The chain uses TRBV28 and TRBJ1-5; no definite D call. From germline, CDR1 is MDHEN and CDR2 SYDVKM. V lost 5 bases to trimming and J lost 4 bases, with 6 bases between them. The CDR3 extends over 12 amino acids. The CDR3 region has the DNA TGTGCCAGCAGTCGTGGTAATCAGCCCCAGCATTTT. It codes for CASSRGNQPQHF.